This T cell receptor beta chain was recorded in a study of spatial heterogeneity in lung cancer. Germline CDR1 and CDR2: DFQATT and SNEGSKA (reference sequence). V gave up 3 bases and J gave up 7 bases; unmatched junction bases: 4. The CDR3 runs to 12 residues. Sample time point: sample taken at primary tumor resection. Whole RNA, which was extracted from tumor, nontumor lung tissue or frozen PBMC, was sequenced without any cell sorting. Patients with untreated early-stage non-small cell lung cancer, numbering 72, were the donors. TCRdb passed the 5' RACE reads through MiXCR, listing each CDR3 protein once. The data show 50,000 to 55,000 distinct CDR3 sequences, with around 6.7% seen just once and roughly 2.7% held by the top ten. This clonotype was seen more than once but under ten times.

The sequence derives from a female donor with early-stage non-small cell lung cancer. The material sequenced was PBMCs, taken at surgery. V usage is TRBV20-1 and J usage is TRBJ1-2; 8 positions match TRBD1. CDR3 DNA: TGCAGTGCTAGTCAGGGGGCGCGTGGCTACACCTTC. Residues: CSASQGARGYTF.